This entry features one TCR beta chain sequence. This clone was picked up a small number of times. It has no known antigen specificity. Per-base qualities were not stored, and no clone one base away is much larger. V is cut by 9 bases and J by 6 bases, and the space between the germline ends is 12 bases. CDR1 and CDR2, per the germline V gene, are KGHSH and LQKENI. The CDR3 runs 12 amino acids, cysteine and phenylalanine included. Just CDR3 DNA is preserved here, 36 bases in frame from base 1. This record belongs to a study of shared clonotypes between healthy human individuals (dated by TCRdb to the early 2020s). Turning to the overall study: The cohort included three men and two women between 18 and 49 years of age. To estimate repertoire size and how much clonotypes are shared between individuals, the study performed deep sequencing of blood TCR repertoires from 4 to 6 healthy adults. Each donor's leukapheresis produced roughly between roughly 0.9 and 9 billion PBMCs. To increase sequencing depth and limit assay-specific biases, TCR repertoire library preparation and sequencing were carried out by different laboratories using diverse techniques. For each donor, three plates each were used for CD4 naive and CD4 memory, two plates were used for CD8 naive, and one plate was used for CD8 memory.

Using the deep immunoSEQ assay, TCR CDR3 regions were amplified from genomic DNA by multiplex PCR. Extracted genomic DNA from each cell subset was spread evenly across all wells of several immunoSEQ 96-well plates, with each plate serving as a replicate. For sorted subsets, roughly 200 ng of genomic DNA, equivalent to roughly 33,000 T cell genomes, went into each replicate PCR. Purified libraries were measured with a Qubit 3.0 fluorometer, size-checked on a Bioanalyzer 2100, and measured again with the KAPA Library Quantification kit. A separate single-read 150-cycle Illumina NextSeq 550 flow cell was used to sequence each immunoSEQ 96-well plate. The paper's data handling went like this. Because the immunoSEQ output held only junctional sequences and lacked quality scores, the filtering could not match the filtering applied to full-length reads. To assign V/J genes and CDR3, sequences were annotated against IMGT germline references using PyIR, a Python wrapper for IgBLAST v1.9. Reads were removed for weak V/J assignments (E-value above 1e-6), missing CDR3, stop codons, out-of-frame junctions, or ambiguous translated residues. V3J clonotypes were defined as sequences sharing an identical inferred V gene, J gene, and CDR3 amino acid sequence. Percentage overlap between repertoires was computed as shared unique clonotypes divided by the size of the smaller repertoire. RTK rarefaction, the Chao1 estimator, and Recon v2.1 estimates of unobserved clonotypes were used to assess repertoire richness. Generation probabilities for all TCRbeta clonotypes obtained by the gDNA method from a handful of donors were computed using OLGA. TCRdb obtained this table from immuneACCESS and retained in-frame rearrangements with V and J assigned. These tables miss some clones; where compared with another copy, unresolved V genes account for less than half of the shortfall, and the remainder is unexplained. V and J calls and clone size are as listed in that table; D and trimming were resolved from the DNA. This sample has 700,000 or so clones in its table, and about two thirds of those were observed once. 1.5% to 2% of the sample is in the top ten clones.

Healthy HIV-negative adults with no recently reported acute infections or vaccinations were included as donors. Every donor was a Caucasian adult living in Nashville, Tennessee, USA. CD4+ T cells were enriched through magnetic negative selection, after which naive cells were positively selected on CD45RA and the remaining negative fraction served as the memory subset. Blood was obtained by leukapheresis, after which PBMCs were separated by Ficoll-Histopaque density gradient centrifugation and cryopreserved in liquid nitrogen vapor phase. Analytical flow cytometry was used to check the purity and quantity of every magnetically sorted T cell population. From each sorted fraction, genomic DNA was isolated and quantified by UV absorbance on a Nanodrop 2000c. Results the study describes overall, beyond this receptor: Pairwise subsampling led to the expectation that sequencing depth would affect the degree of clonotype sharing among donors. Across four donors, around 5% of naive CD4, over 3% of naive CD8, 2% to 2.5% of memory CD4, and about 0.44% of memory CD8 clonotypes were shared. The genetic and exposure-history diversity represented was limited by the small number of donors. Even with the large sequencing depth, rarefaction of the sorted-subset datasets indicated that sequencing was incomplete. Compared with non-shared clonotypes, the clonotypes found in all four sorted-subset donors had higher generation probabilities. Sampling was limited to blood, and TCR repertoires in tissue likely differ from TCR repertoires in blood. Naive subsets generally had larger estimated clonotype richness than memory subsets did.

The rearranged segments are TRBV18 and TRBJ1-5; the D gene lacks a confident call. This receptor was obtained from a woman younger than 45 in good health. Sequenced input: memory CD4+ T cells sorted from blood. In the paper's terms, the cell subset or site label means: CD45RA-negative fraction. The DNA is TGTGCCAGTCATTCAGAGGGTCAGCCCCAGCATTTT. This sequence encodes CASHSEGQPQHF.